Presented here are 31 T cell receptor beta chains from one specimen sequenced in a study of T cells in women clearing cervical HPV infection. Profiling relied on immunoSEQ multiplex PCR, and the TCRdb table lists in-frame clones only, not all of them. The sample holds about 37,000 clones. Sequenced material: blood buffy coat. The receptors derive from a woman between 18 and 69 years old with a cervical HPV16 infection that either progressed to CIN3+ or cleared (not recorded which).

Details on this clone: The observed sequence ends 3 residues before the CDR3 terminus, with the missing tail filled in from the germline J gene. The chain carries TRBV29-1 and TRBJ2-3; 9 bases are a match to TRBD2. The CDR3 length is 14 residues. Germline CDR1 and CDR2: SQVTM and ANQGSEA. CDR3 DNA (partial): TGCAGCGTTGGGGTTAGCGGGGGTGAAGAGACG. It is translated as CSVGVSGGEET. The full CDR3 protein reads CSVGVSGGEETQYF.

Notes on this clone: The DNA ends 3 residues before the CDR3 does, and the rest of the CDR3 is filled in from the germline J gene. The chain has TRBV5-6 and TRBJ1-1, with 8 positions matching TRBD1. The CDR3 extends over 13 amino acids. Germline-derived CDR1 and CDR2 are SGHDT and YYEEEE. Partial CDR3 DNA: TGTGCCAGCAGCTTCGGCAGGGGGCCACAA. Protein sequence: CASSFGRGPQ. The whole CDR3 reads CASSFGRGPQAFF.

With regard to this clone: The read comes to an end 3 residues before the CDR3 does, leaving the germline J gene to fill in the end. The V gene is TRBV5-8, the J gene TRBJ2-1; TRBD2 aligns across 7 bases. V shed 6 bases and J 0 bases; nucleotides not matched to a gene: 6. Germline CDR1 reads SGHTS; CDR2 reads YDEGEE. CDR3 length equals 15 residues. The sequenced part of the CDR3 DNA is TGTGCCAGCACTAGAGCGGGGAGCTCCTACAATGAG. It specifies CASTRAGSSYNE. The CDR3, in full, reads CASTRAGSSYNEQFF.

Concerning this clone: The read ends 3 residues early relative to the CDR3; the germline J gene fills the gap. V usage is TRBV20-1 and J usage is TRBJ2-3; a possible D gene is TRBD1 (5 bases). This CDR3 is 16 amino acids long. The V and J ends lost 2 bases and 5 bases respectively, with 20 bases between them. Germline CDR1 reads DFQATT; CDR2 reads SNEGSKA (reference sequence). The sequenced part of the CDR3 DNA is TGCAGTGCTAGACCTGAGACAGATCCTACCGAAGATACG. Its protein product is CSARPETDPTEDT. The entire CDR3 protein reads CSARPETDPTEDTQYF.

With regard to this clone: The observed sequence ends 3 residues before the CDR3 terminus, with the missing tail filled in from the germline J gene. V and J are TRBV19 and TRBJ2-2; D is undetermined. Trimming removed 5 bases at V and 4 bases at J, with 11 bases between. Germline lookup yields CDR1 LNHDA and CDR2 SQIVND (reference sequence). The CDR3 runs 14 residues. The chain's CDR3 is CASSPSTGTGELFF. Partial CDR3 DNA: TGTGCCAGTAGTCCCTCGACGGGCACCGGGGAG.

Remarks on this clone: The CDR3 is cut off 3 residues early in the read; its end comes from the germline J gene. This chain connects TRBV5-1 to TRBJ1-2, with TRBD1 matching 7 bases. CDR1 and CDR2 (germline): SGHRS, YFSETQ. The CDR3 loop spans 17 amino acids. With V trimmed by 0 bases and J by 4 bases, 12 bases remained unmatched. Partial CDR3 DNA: TGCGCCAGCAGCTTGGACCCCCCGGGACAGAGCCTCTATGGC. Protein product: CASSLDPPGQSLYG. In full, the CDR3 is CASSLDPPGQSLYGYTF.

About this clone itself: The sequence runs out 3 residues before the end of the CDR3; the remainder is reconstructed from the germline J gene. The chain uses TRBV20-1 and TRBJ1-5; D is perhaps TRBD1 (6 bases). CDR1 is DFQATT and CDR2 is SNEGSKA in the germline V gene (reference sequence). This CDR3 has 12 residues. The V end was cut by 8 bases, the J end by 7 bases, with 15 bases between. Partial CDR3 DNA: TGCAGTACCGGACAGATGGGGCAGCCC. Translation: CSTGQMGQP. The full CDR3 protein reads CSTGQMGQPQHF.

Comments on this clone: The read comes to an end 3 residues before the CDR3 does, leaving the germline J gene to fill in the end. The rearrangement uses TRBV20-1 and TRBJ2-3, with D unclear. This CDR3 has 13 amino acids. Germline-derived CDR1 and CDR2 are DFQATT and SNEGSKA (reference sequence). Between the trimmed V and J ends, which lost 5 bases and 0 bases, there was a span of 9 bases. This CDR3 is CSASTRSTDTQYF. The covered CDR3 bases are TGCAGTGCTTCGACTCGAAGCACAGATACG.

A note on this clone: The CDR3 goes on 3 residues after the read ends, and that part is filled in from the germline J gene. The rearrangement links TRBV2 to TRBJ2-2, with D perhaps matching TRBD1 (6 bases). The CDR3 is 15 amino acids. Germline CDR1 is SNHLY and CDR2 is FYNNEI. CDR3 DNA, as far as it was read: TGTGCCAGCAGCCGTGAGACAGGATTTAATGAAAAG. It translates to CASSRETGFNEK. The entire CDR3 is CASSRETGFNEKLFF. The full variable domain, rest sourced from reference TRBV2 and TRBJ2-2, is EPEVTQTPSHQVTQMGQEVILRCVPISNHLYFYWYRQILGQKVEFLVSFYNNEISEKSEIFDDQFSVERPDGSNFTLKIRSTKLEDSAMYFCASSRETGFNEKLFFGEGSRLTVL.

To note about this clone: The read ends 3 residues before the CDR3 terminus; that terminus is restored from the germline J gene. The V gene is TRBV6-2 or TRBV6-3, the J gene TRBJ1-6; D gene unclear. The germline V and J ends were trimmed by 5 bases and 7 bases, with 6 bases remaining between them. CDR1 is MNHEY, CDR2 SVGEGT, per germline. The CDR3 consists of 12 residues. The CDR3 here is CASSSLNSPLHF. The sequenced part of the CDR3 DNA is TGTGCCAGCAGTAGCCTAAATTCACCC.

CDR3: CASSIPPGAGELFF. CDR3 DNA, as far as it was read: TGTGCCAGCAGCATCCCCCCCGGGGCCGGGGAG. This chain connects TRBV9 to TRBJ2-2, with D perhaps matching TRBD2 (5 bases). The missing CDR3 end, 3 residues past where the read stops, is filled in from the germline J gene. CDR1 SGDLS and CDR2 YYNGEE come from the germline V gene. The CDR3 contains 14 residues. With 4 bases removed from V and 6 bases from J, the gap between germline ends came to 13 bases.

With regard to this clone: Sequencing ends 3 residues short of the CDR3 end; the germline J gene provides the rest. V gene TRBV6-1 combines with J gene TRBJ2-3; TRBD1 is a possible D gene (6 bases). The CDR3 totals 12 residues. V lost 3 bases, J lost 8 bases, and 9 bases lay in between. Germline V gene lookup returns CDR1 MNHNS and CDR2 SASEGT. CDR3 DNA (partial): TGTGCCAGCAGTGAGACAGGAATTACG. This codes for CASSETGIT. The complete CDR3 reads CASSETGITQYF.

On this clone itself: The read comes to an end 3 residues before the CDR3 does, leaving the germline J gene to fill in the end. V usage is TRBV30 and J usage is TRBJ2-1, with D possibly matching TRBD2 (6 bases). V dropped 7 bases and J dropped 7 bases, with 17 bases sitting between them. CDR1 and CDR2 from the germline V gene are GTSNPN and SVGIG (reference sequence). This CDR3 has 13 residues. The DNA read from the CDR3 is TGTGCCTCGACGACTAGGAAGTCGAATGAG. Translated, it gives CASTTRKSNE. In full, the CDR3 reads CASTTRKSNEQFF.

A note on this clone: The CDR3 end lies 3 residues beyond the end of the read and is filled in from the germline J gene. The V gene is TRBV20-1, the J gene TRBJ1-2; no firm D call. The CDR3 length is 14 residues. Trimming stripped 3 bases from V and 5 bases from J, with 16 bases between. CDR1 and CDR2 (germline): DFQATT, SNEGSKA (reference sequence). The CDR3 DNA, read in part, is TGCAGTGCTAGCGAAACTACCCTCCGGTATGGC. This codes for CSASETTLRYG. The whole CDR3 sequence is CSASETTLRYGYTF.

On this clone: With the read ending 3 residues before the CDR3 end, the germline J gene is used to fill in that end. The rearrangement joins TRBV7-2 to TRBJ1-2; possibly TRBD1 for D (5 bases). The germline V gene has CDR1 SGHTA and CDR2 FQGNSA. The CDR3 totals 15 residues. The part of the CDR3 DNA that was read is TGTGCCAGCAGTCGACAGAACAACCCCTCCTACGAC. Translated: CASSRQNNPSYD. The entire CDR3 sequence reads CASSRQNNPSYDYTF.

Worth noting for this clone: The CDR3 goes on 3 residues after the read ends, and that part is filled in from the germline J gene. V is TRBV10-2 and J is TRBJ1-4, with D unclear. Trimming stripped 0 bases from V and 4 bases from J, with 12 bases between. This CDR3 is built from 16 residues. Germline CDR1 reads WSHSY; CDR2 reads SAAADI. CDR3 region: CASSESAEGVNEKLFF. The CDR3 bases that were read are TGCGCCAGCAGTGAGTCAGCTGAGGGCGTTAATGAAAAA.

The CDR3 reads CASSLQGSPIDTQYF. CDR3 DNA (partial): TGTGCCAGCAGCTTACAGGGTAGCCCGATAGATACG. The rearrangement links TRBV7-2 to TRBJ2-3; possible D gene TRBD1, 5 bases. The read is 3 residues too short to cover the CDR3 end, so that end is filled in from the germline J gene. The germline V and J ends were trimmed by 2 bases and 5 bases, with 14 bases remaining between them. The CDR3 spans 15 residues. Germline V lookup: CDR1 SGHTA, CDR2 FQGNSA.

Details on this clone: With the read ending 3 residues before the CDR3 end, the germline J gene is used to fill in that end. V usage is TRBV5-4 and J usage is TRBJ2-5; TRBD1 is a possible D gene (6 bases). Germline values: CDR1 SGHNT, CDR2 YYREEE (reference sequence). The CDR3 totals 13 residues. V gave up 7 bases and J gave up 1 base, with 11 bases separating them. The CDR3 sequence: CASSPTGQETQYF. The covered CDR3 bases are TGTGCCAGCTCCCCGACAGGCCAAGAGACC.

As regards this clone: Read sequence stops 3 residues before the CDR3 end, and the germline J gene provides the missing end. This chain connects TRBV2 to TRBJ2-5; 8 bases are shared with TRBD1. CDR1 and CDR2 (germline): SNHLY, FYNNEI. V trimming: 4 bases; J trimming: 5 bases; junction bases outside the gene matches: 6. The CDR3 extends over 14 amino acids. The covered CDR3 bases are TGTGCCAGCAGTGTATACAGGGGGTTCGAGACC. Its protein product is CASSVYRGFET. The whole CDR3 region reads CASSVYRGFETQYF.

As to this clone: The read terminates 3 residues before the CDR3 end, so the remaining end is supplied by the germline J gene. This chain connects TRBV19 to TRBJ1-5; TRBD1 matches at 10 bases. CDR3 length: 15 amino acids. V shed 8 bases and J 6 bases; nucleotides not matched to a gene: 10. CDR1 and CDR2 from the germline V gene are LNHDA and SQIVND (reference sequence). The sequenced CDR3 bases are TGTGCCAGTTCTCCGGGACAGGGGATGTCTCAGCCC. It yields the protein CASSPGQGMSQP. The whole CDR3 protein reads CASSPGQGMSQPQHF.

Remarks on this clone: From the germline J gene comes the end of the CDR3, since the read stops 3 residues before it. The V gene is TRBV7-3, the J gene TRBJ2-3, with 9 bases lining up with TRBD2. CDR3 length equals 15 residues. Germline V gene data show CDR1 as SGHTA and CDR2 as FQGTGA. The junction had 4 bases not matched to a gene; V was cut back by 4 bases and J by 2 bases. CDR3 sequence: CASSSLAGDTDTQYF. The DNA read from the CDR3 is TGTGCCAGCAGCTCCTTAGCGGGGGACACAGATACG.

The CDR3 here is CASSPTSGVSTDTQYF. The sequenced CDR3 bases are TGTGCCAGCAGCCCCACTAGCGGGGTCAGCACAGATACG. The chain has TRBV9 and TRBJ2-3; 10 bases line up with TRBD2. The read terminates 3 residues ahead of where the CDR3 ends, so the germline J gene completes it. Germline V lookup: CDR1 SGDLS, CDR2 YYNGEE. There are 16 residues in the CDR3. Trimming removed 4 bases from V and 0 bases from J; junction bases left unmatched: 5. Full variable domain (rest looked up from reference TRBV9 and TRBJ2-3): DSGVTQTPKHLITATGQRVTLRCSPRSGDLSVYWYQQSLDQGLQFLIQYYNGEERAKGNILERFSAQQFPDLHSELNLSSLELGDSALYFCASSPTSGVSTDTQYFGPGTRLTVL.

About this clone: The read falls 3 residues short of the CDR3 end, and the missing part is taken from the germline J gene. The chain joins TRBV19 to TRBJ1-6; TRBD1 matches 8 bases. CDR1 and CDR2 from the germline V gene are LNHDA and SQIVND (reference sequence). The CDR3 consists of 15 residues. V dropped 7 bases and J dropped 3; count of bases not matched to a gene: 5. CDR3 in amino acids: CASTGTGLYNSPLHF. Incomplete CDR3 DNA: TGTGCCAGTACCGGGACAGGCCTCTATAATTCACCC.

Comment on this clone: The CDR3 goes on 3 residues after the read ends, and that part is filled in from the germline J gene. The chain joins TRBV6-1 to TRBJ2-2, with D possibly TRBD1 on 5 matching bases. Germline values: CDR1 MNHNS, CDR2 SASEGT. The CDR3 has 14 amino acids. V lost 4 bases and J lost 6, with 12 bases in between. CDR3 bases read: TGTGCCAGCAGTGGGGGCTATGAGGCCGGGGAG. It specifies CASSGGYEAGE. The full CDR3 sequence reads CASSGGYEAGELFF.

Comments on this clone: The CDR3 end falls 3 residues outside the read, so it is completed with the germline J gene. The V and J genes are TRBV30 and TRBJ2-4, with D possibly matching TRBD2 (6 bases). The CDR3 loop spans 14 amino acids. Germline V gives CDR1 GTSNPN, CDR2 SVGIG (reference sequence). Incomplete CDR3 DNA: TGTGCCTGGAGTGTATGGAGGGGCAACTATGGT. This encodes CAWSVWRGNYG. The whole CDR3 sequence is CAWSVWRGNYGQYF.

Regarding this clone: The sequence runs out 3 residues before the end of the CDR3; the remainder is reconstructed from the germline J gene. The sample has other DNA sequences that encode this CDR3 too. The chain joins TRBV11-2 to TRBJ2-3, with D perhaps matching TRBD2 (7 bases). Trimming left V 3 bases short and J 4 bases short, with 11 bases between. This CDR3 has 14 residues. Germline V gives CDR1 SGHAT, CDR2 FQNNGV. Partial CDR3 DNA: TGTGCCAGCAGCTTGGGGGGGGGCCCAGATACG. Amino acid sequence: CASSLGGGPDT. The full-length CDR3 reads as CASSLGGGPDTQYF. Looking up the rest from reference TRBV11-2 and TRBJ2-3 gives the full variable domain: EAGVAQSPRYKIIEKRQSVAFWCNPISGHATLYWYQQILGQGPKLLIQFQNNGVVDDSQLPKDRFSAERLKGVDSTLKIQPAKLEDSAVYLCASSLGGGPDTQYFGPGTRLTVL.

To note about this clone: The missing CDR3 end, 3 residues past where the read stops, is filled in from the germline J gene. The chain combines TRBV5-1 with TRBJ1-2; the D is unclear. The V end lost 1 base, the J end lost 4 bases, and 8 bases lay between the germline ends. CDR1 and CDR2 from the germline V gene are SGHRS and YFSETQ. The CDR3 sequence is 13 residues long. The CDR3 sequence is CASSLTSTYGYTF. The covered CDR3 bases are TGCGCCAGCAGCTTGACTTCAACCTATGGC.

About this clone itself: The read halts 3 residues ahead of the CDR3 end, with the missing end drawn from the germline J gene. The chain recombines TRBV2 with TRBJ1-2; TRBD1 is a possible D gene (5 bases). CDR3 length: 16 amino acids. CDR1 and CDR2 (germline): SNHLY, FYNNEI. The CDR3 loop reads CASSAGTSGYHNDYTF. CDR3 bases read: TGTGCCAGCAGCGCCGGGACTAGCGGTTACCACAATGAC.

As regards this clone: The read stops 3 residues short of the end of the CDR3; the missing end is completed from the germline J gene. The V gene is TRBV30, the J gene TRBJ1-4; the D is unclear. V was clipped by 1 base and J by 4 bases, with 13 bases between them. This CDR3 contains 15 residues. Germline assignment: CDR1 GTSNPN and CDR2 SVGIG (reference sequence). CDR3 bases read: TGTGCCTGGAGTGCTCCGTTGGAGGGTAATGAAAAA. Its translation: CAWSAPLEGNEK. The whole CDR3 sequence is CAWSAPLEGNEKLFF.

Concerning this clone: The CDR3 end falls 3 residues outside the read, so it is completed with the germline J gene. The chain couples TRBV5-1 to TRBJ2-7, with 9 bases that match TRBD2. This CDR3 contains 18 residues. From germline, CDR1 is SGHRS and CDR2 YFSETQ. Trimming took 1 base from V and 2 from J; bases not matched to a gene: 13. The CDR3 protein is CASSLRPSGVTEAYEQYF. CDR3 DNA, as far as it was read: TGCGCCAGCAGCTTGAGGCCTAGCGGGGTTACCGAAGCCTACGAG.

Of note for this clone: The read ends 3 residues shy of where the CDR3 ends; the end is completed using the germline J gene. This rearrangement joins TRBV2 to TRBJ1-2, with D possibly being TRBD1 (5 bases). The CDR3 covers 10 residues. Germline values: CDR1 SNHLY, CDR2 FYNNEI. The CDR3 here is CASSERGYTF. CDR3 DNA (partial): TGTGCCAGCAGTGAACGGGGG.